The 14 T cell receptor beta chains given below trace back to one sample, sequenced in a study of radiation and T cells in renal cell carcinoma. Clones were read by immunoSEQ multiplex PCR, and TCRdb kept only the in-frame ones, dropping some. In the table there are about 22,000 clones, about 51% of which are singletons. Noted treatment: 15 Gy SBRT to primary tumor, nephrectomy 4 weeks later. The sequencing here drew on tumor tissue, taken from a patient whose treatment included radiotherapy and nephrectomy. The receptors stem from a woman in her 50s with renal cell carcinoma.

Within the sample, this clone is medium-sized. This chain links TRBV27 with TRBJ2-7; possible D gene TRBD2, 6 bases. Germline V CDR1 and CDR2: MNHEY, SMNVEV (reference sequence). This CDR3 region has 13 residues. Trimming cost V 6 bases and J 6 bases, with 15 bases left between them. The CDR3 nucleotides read TGTGCCAGCAGCTTCGGGGGTAGACGCGAGCAGTACTTC. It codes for CASSFGGRREQYF.

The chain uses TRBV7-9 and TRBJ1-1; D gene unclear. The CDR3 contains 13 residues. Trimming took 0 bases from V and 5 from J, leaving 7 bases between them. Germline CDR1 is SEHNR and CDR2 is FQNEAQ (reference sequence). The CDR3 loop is CASSLARVTEAFF. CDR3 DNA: TGTGCCAGCAGCTTAGCCCGGGTAACTGAAGCTTTCTTT.

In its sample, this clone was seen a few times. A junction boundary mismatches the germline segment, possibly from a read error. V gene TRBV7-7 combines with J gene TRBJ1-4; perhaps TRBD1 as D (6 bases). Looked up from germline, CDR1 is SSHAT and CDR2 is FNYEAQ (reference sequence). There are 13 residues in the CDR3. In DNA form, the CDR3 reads TGTGCTAGCAGCCAGGGGTGGAAGGAAAAACTGTTTTTT. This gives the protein CASSQGWKEKLFF.

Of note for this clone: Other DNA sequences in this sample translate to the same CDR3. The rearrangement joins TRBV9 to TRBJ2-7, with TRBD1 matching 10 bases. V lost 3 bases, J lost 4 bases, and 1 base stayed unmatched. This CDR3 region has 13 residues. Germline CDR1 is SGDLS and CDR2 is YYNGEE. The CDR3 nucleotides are TGTGCCAGCAGCGGACAGGGGGCGTACGAGCAGTACTTC. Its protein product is CASSGQGAYEQYF.

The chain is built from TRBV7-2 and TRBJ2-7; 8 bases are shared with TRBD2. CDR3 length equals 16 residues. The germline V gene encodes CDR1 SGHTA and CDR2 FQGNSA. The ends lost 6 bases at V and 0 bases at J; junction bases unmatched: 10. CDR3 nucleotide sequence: TGTGCCAGCAGTGGGACGGAGCGGGGGAGCTCCTACGAGCAGTACTTC. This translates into CASSGTERGSSYEQYF. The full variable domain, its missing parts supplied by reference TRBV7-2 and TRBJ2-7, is GAGVSQSPSNKVTEKGKDVELRCDPISGHTALYWYRQSLGQGLEFLIYFQGNSAPDKSGLPSDRFSAERTGGSVSTLTIQRTQQEDSAVYLCASSGTERGSSYEQYFGPGTRLTVT.

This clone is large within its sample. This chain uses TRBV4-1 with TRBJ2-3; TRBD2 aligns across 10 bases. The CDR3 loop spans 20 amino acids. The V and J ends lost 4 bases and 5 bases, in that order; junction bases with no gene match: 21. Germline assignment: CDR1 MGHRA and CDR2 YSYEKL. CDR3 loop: CASSRSRPSGGAGRIDTQYF. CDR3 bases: TGCGCCAGCAGCCGGTCCCGCCCGAGCGGGGGGGCCGGTCGGATAGATACGCAGTATTTT.

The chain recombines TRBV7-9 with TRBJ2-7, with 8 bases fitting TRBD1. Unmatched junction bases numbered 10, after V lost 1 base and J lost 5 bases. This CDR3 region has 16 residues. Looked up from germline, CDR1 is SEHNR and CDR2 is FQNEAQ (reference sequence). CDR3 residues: CASSLGLGQGADEQYF. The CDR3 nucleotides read TGTGCCAGCAGCTTAGGTCTCGGGCAGGGGGCCGACGAGCAGTACTTC.

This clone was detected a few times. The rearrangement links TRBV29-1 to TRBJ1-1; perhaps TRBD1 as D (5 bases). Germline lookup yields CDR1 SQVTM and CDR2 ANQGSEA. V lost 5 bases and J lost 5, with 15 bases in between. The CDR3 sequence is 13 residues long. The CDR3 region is CSVLGQGMTEAFF. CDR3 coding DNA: TGCAGCGTTCTCGGCCAGGGTATGACTGAAGCTTTCTTT.

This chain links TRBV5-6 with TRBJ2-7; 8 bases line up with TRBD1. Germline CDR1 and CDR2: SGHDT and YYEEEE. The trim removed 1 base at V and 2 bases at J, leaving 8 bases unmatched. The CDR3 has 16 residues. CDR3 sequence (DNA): TGTGCCAGCAGCTTGTATCCCGGGACAGGAACCTACGAGCAGTACTTC. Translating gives CASSLYPGTGTYEQYF.

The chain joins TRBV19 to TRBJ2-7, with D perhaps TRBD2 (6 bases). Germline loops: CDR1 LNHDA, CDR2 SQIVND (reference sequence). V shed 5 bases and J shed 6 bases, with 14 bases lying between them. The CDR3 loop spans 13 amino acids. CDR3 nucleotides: TGTGCCAGTAGTCCCGGGACTTCGGGCGAGCAGTACTTC. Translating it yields CASSPGTSGEQYF.

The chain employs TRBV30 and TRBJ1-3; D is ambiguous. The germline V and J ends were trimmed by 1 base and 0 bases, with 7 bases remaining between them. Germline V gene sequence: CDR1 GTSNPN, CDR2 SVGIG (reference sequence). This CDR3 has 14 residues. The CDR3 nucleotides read TGTGCCTGGAGTGAACATTTCTCTGGAAACACCATATATTTT. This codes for CAWSEHFSGNTIYF.

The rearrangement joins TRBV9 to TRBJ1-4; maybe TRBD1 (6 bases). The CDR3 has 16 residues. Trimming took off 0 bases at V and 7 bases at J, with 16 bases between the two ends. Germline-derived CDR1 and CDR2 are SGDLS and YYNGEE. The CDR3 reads CASSVGPGGRGEKLFF. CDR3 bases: TGTGCCAGCAGCGTAGGCCCCGGTGGCAGGGGTGAAAAACTGTTTTTT.

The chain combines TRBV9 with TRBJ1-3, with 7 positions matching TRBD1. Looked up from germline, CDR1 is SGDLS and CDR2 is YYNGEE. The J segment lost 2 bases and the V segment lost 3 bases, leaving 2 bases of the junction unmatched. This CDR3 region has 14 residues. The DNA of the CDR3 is TGTGCCAGCAGCGCCGGGACAGCTGGAAACACCATATATTTT. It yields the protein CASSAGTAGNTIYF.

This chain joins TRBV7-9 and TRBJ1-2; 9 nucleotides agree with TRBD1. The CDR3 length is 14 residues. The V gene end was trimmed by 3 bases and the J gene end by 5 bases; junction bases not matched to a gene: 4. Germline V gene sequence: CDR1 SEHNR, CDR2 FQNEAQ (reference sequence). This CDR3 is CASSLAGTGYGYTF. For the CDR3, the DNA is TGTGCCAGCAGCTTGGCCGGGACAGGGTATGGCTACACCTTC.